This T cell receptor beta chain comes out of a study of cytomegalovirus exposure and HLA in healthy donors. Study summary: The approximately 120 validation repertoires were produced on the same platform as the 500 to 800 repertoires of the first cohort. This was reported in a later analysis.

Generated by immunoSEQ multiplex PCR, the TCRdb table keeps only in-frame clones and is missing some. This table holds a few hundred thousand clones, roughly 85% found once. Whole-study findings and limits: Cytomegalovirus association was listed for around 180 TCR beta chains. Reports credit the classifier with highly specific, highly sensitive diagnosis of cytomegalovirus status.

Donors were drawn from the roughly 120-subject validation cohort, separate from the roughly 670-subject first cohort. Looked up from germline, CDR1 is MNHEY and CDR2 is SMNVEV (reference sequence). The V and J ends lost 0 bases and 2 bases, in that order; junction bases with no gene match: 1. The CDR3 is made up of 15 amino acids. Details on this clone: Antigen: not known.

This TCR was recovered from a woman under 30 in good health and CMV-seronegative. V and J are TRBV27 and TRBJ2-3; TRBD1 agrees at 8 bases. Sequenced: PBMCs. The chain's CDR3 is CASSLSGQVTDTQYF. For the CDR3, the DNA is TGTGCCAGCAGTTTATCGGGACAGGTCACAGATACGCAGTATTTT.